The 4 T cell receptor beta chains given below trace back to one sample, sequenced in a study of regulatory T cells in long-lasting Graves disease. As to time point: newly diagnosed GD, antithyroid drugs for less than 3 months. Making the TCR library involved RNA that had been extracted from PBMCs. Construction of TCR beta libraries relied on iRepertoire HTBI primers and on Arm-PCR targeting CDR3 regions. A single record per CDR3 protein comes from TCRdb applying MiXCR to the multiplex PCR reads. The sample gives 450,000 to 500,000 distinct CDR3 sequences, around 15% of which show up once; 12% is in the top ten. This sample also appeared in a second study, on T cells in Graves' hyperthyroidism and ophthalmopathy.

The material sequenced was peripheral blood mononuclear cells (PBMCs), taken at new diagnosis, from a patient treated with antithyroid drugs. Receptors were obtained from a man aged 35-49 years with Graves disease.

This clonotype was observed at least ten times. The chain is built from TRBV18 and TRBJ1-2, with D possibly TRBD1 on 5 matching bases. The germline V and J ends were trimmed by 0 bases and 8 bases, with 10 bases remaining between them. The CDR3 consists of 13 residues. CDR1 is KGHSH, CDR2 LQKENI, per germline. CDR3: CASSPPPRDGYTF. The CDR3 region has the DNA TGTGCCAGCTCACCACCGCCCAGGGACGGCTACACCTTC.

This chain links TRBV27 with TRBJ2-1; 16 nucleotides align to TRBD2. The CDR3 has 20 amino acids. CDR1 and CDR2 (germline): MNHEY, SMNVEV (reference sequence). J was trimmed by 0 bases and V by 3 bases; bases with no gene match: 8. CDR3 protein: CASSFSGTSGRGSSYNEQFF. CDR3 nucleotide sequence: TGTGCCAGCAGTTTTAGTGGGACTAGCGGGAGGGGGAGCTCCTACAATGAGCAGTTCTTC.

Only a few counts were recorded for this clonotype. The chain couples TRBV5-1 to TRBJ1-2; possibly TRBD1 for D (6 bases). The germline V and J ends were trimmed by 4 bases and 3 bases, with 25 bases remaining between them. CDR3 length: 18 residues. In germline, CDR1 is SGHRS, CDR2 YFSETQ. The CDR3 is CASSPAALMWGQDYGYTF. The CDR3 DNA reads TGCGCCAGCAGCCCCGCCGCGTTGATGTGGGGGCAGGACTATGGCTACACCTTC.

The table lists this clonotype with a few counts. This chain connects TRBV4-1 to TRBJ2-7; 10 bases fit TRBD1. After removal of 3 bases from V and 2 bases from J, the junction contained 4 bases not matched to a gene. The CDR3 loop spans 15 amino acids. Germline values: CDR1 MGHRA, CDR2 YSYEKL. DNA for the CDR3: TGCGCCAGCAGCCAGAGGGACAGGGGCCCCTACGAGCAGTACTTC. Protein: CASSQRDRGPYEQYF.